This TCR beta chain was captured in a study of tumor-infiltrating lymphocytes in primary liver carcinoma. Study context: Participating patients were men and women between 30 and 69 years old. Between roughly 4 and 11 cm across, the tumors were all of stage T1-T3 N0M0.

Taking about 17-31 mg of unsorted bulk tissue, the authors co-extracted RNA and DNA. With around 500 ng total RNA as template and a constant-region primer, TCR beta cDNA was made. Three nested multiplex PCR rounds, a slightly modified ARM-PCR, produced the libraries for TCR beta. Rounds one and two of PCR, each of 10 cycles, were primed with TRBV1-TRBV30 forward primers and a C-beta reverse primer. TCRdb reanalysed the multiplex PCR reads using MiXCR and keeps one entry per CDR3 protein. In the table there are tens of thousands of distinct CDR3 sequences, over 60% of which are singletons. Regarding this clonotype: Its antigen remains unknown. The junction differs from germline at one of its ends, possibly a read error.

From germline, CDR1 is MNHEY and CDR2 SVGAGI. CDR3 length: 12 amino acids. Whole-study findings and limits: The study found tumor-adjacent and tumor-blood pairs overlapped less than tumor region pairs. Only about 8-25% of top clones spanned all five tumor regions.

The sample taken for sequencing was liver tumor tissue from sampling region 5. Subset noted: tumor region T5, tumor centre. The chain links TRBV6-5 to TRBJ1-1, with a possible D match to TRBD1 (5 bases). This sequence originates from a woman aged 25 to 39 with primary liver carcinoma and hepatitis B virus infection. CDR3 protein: CASSTRQSETFF. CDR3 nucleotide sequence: TGCGCCAGCAGCACTCGACAGAGTGAAACTTTCTTT.